Listed here are 9 T cell receptor beta chains from one sample, sequenced in a study of blood T cell repertoires in COVID-19. Sequencing used immunoSEQ multiplex PCR; TCRdb keeps in-frame clones, though not all of them. The table includes over 200,000 clones, about 80% detected once. Sequencing input: peripheral blood. These TCRs come from a man in his fifties or sixties with active or convalescent COVID-19.

The chain has TRBV5-8 and TRBJ1-4, with a possible D match to TRBD1 (6 bases). The germline gives CDR1 SGHTS, CDR2 YDEGEE. The CDR3 has 16 residues. V gave up 0 bases and J gave up 5 bases, with 14 bases separating them. CDR3 DNA: TGTGCCAGCAGCTTGGGGCTCAGGGGAATGAATGAAAAACTGTTTTTT. Its protein product is CASSLGLRGMNEKLFF.

This chain joins TRBV15 and TRBJ2-1; 7 bases are shared with TRBD2. There are 16 residues in the CDR3. Trimming took 0 bases from V and 6 from J; bases not matched to a gene: 8. The germline V gene has CDR1 LNHNV and CDR2 YYDKDF (reference sequence). The CDR3 DNA follows: TGTGCCACCAGCAGAGATTTAACGGGAGGCGGCAATGAGCAGTTCTTC. This encodes CATSRDLTGGGNEQFF.

The gene calls are TRBV28 and TRBJ1-4; weak D call: TRBD1 (5 bases). Germline-derived CDR1 and CDR2 are MDHEN and SYDVKM. This CDR3 spans 16 amino acids. V was shortened by 3 bases and J by 5 bases, with 16 bases between the two germline ends. Here the CDR3 reads CASSFLRDGRNEKLFF. DNA for the CDR3: TGTGCCAGCAGTTTTCTTAGGGACGGGAGGAATGAAAAACTGTTTTTT.

The table lists this clone with a few counts. The chain is built from TRBV11-2 and TRBJ1-4; 9 bases match TRBD1. J lost 4 bases, V lost 3 bases, and 6 bases had no gene match. Germline values: CDR1 SGHAT, CDR2 FQNNGV. The CDR3 has 16 residues. The CDR3 DNA follows: TGTGCCAGCAGCTTTACAGGGGGCGCCTTTAATGAAAAACTGTTTTTT. This encodes CASSFTGGAFNEKLFF. Combining the CDR3 with reference TRBV11-2 and TRBJ1-4 gives the whole variable domain EAGVAQSPRYKIIEKRQSVAFWCNPISGHATLYWYQQILGQGPKLLIQFQNNGVVDDSQLPKDRFSAERLKGVDSTLKIQPAKLEDSAVYLCASSFTGGAFNEKLFFGSGTQLSVL.

J is TRBJ2-1 and V is TRBV15, with 8 bases lining up with TRBD2. Germline loops: CDR1 LNHNV, CDR2 YYDKDF (reference sequence). V was clipped by 7 bases and J by 8 bases; unmatched bases: 10. This CDR3 has 14 amino acids. The CDR3 bases are TGTGCCACCACCCGCCCCGGGGGGGCCGATGAGCAGTTCTTC. This codes for CATTRPGGADEQFF. Full variable domain (remainder filled in from reference TRBV15 and TRBJ2-1): DAMVIQNPRYQVTQFGKPVTLSCSQTLNHNVMYWYQQKSSQAPKLLFHYYDKDFNNEADTPDNFQSRRPNTSFCFLDIRSPGLGDTAMYLCATTRPGGADEQFFGPGTRLTVL.

The V gene is TRBV20-1, the J gene TRBJ2-6, with 7 bases matching TRBD1. V gave up 3 bases and J gave up 0 bases; unmatched junction bases: 8. The length of the CDR3 is 17 residues. Germline V gene lookup returns CDR1 DFQATT and CDR2 SNEGSKA (reference sequence). CDR3 coding DNA: TGCAGTGCTAGTCGAGGGGGCTTGATCTCTGGGGCCAACGTCCTGACTTTC. Its translation is CSASRGGLISGANVLTF.

V usage is TRBV14 and J usage is TRBJ1-6; a possible D gene is TRBD1 (5 bases). Germline loops: CDR1 SGHDN, CDR2 FVKESK. Trimming shortened V by 6 bases and J by 3 bases, and 12 bases separated the two germline ends. The length of the CDR3 is 15 residues. The CDR3 sequence is CASSPDSFYNSPLHF. The CDR3 DNA is TGTGCCAGCAGTCCTGACAGCTTCTATAATTCACCCCTCCACTTT.

This clone was observed once. The chain employs TRBV11-2 and TRBJ1-3; a possible D gene is TRBD1 (6 bases). CDR1 and CDR2 from the germline V gene are SGHAT and FQNNGV. Trimming stripped 5 bases from V and 0 bases from J, with 11 bases between. CDR3 size: 15 residues. The CDR3 here is CASSPTGYSGNTIYF. In DNA form, the CDR3 reads TGTGCCAGCAGCCCTACAGGGTACTCTGGAAACACCATATATTTT.

This clone was seen a single time. The chain recombines TRBV2 with TRBJ1-5; TRBD1 matches 7 bases. Germline CDR1 is SNHLY and CDR2 is FYNNEI. V lost 6 bases to trimming and J lost 3 bases; unmatched junction nucleotides: 8. CDR3 length: 15 residues. The CDR3 is CASSHRGSNNQPQHF. Here the CDR3 DNA reads TGTGCCAGCAGCCACAGGGGATCAAACAATCAGCCCCAGCATTTT. Variable domain in full (rest from reference TRBV2 and TRBJ1-5): EPEVTQTPSHQVTQMGQEVILRCVPISNHLYFYWYRQILGQKVEFLVSFYNNEISEKSEIFDDQFSVERPDGSNFTLKIRSTKLEDSAMYFCASSHRGSNNQPQHFGDGTRLSIL.